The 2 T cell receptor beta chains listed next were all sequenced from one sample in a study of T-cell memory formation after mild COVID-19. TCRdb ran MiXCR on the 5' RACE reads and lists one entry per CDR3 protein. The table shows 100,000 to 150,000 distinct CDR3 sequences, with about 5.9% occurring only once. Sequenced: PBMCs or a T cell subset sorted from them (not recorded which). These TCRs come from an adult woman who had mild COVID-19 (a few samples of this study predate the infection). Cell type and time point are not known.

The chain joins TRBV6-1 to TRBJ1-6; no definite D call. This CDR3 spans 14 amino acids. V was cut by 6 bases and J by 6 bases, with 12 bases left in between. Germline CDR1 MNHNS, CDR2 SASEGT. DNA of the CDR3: TGTGCCAGCAGCCTAGGGCCTCTTAATTCACCCCTCCACTTT. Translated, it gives CASSLGPLNSPLHF.

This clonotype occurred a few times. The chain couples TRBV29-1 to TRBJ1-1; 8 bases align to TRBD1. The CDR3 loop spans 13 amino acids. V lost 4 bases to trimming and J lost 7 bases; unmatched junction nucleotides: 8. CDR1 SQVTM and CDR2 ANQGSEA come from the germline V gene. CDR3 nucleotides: TGCAGCGTTGGATGGCAGGGGGCGGGTGAAGCTTTCTTT. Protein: CSVGWQGAGEAFF.